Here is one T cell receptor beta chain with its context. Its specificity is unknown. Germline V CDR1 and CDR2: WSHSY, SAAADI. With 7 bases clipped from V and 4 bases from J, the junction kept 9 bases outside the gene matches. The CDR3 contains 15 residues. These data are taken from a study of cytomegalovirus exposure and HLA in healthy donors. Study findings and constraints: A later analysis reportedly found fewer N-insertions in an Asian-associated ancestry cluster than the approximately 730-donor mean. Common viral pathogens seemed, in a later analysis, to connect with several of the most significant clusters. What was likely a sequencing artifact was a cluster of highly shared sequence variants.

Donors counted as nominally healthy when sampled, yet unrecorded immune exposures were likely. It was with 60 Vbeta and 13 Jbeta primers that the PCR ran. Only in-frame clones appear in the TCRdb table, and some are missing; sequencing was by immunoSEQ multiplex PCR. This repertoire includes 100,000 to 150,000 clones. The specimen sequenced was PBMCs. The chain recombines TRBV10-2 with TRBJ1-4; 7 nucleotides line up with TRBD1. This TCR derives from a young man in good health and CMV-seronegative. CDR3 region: CASKLPGQLNEKLFF. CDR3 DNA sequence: TGCGCCAGCAAGCTTCCGGGACAGCTTAATGAAAAACTGTTTTTT.